This passage covers 20 T cell receptor beta chains from one sample sequenced in a study of T cell responses to AZD1222 COVID-19 vaccine. Sequencing was performed with immunoSEQ multiplex PCR; in TCRdb, only in-frame clones are kept and a portion is missing. The sample has some 250,000 clones, about 94% seen once; the top ten hold 0.55%. The material was peripheral blood, obtained 28 days after the second AZD1222 dose. The receptors stem from an adult who received the AZD1222 COVID-19 vaccine.

The rearrangement links TRBV27 to TRBJ1-1; the D gene is possibly TRBD1 (5 bases). The germline V and J ends were trimmed by 3 bases and 1 base, with 9 bases remaining between them. CDR3 length: 14 residues. From germline, CDR1 is MNHEY and CDR2 SMNVEV (reference sequence). The CDR3 sequence: CASSFRGGNTEAFF. CDR3 coding DNA: TGTGCCAGCAGTTTTCGTGGGGGGAACACTGAAGCTTTCTTT.

In this sample, this clone turned up once. This chain uses TRBV6-5 with TRBJ1-5, with D possibly TRBD1 on 6 matching bases. CDR1 and CDR2 (germline): MNHEY, SVGAGI. The CDR3 spans 12 residues. Trimming took off 8 bases at V and 3 bases at J, with 8 bases between the two ends. CDR3 in amino acids: CASGTNNQPQHF. CDR3 in DNA: TGTGCCAGCGGGACAAACAATCAGCCCCAGCATTTT.

The chain has TRBV3-1 (or the pseudogene TRBV3-2) and TRBJ2-1; no clear D. From germline, CDR1 is LGHDT and CDR2 YNNKEL (reference sequence). Trimming shortened V by 1 base and J by 4 bases, and 8 bases separated the two germline ends. The CDR3 contains 14 residues. CDR3 protein: CASSQGLSYNEQFF. The CDR3 DNA follows: TGTGCCAGCAGCCAAGGGCTCTCTTACAATGAGCAGTTCTTC.

In regard to this clone: The sample has other DNA sequences that encode this CDR3 too. The chain uses TRBV28 and TRBJ1-2, with 9 bases lining up with TRBD1. The V gene end was trimmed by 4 bases and the J gene end by 5 bases; junction bases not matched to a gene: 2. This CDR3 spans 13 amino acids. Germline-derived CDR1 and CDR2 are MDHEN and SYDVKM. CDR3 amino acids: CASSSGQGYGYTF. Written as DNA, the CDR3 is TGTGCCAGCAGTTCGGGACAGGGTTATGGCTACACCTTC.

This sequence joins TRBV30 and TRBJ1-1; tentatively, D is TRBD1 (5 bases). Per the germline V gene, CDR1 is GTSNPN and CDR2 is SVGIG (reference sequence). This CDR3 is 18 amino acids long. Trimming pared 0 bases from V and 0 bases from J, leaving 20 bases between. CDR3: CAWSVEDFWDSMNTEAFF. CDR3 nucleotide sequence: TGTGCCTGGAGTGTAGAGGATTTTTGGGACTCCATGAACACTGAAGCTTTCTTT.

The chain employs TRBV29-1 and TRBJ2-5; perhaps TRBD2 as D (6 bases). V lost 2 bases and J lost 4, with 11 bases in between. The CDR3 is made up of 13 amino acids. From germline, CDR1 is SQVTM and CDR2 ANQGSEA. The CDR3 here is CSVERDFSETQYF. The DNA of the CDR3 is TGCAGCGTTGAACGGGACTTTTCAGAGACCCAGTACTTC.

V usage is TRBV2 and J usage is TRBJ1-1; no definite D call. The germline V gene has CDR1 SNHLY and CDR2 FYNNEI. The CDR3 extends over 14 amino acids. Trimming pared 6 bases from V and 4 bases from J, leaving 15 bases between. The CDR3 protein is CASRPTLLGTEAFF. The CDR3 DNA is TGTGCCAGCAGGCCGACTCTCTTGGGCACTGAAGCTTTCTTT.

This sequence joins TRBV2 and TRBJ2-5, with D possibly TRBD1 on 6 matching bases. This CDR3 region has 15 residues. CDR1 is SNHLY and CDR2 is FYNNEI in the germline V gene. Trimming cost V 5 bases and J 7 bases, with 20 bases left between them. CDR3 coding DNA: TGTGCCAGCAGTCCCTTAGGGGGTCCCCCGGGGACCCAGTACTTC. This sequence encodes CASSPLGGPPGTQYF.

The chain employs TRBV9 and TRBJ2-1; no firm D call. Trimming shortened V by 0 bases and J by 6 bases, and 10 bases separated the two germline ends. CDR1 and CDR2 (germline): SGDLS, YYNGEE. The CDR3 is made up of 14 amino acids. The CDR3 region is CASSVGSAGNEQFF. CDR3 nucleotide sequence: TGTGCCAGCAGCGTAGGGTCGGCTGGCAATGAGCAGTTCTTC.

DNA for the CDR3: TGTGCCAGCAGCCAAGTGGTTAAGGGGGACACTGGAAACACCATATATTTT. As protein: CASSQVVKGDTGNTIYF. The chain combines TRBV4-2 with TRBJ1-3, with D possibly being TRBD1 (6 bases). Germline V gene data show CDR1 as LGHNA and CDR2 as YNFKEQ. The germline V and J ends were trimmed by 1 base and 2 bases, with 15 bases remaining between them. The CDR3 contains 17 residues.

The gene calls are TRBV2 and TRBJ1-3; maybe TRBD1 (5 bases). V lost 3 bases, J lost 4 bases, and 10 bases lay in between. This CDR3 has 14 amino acids. The germline CDR1 and CDR2 sequences are SNHLY and FYNNEI. CDR3 sequence reads: CASSESGTGNTIYF. The CDR3 nucleotides are TGTGCCAGCAGTGAGTCCGGGACCGGAAACACCATATATTTT.

This clone was detected only once. This chain joins TRBV2 and TRBJ1-1; 8 positions match TRBD1. Losses at the gene ends were 6 bases for V and 8 bases for J; bases not matched to a gene: 8. The germline V gene has CDR1 SNHLY and CDR2 FYNNEI. There are 13 residues in the CDR3. Here the CDR3 reads CASSARTGPEAFF. CDR3 sequence (DNA): TGTGCCAGCAGCGCTCGGACAGGGCCGGAAGCTTTCTTT.

The rearrangement uses TRBV6-5 and TRBJ1-2, with D unresolved. The CDR3 consists of 14 residues. The V gene's germline CDR1 is MNHEY and CDR2 SVGAGI. Deletions cut 2 bases from V and 1 base from J, with 8 bases between. CDR3 DNA sequence: TGTGCCAGCAGTTACCGACGGATTAACTATGGCTACACCTTC. This codes for CASSYRRINYGYTF.

The J gene is TRBJ1-3, the V gene TRBV6-5, with D perhaps TRBD1 (6 bases). V shed 2 bases and J shed 3 bases, with 8 bases lying between them. This CDR3 has 14 amino acids. Germline CDR1 and CDR2: MNHEY and SVGAGI. This CDR3 reads CASSYDRNGNTIYF. DNA of the CDR3: TGTGCCAGCAGTTACGACAGGAATGGAAACACCATATATTTT.

V usage is TRBV7-2 and J usage is TRBJ1-1; D gene uncertain. Between the trimmed V and J ends, which lost 0 bases and 0 bases, there was a span of 8 bases. The CDR3 is made up of 15 amino acids. CDR1 and CDR2 (germline): SGHTA, FQGNSA. CDR3 in DNA: TGTGCCAGCAGCTTAGCCCATGGAGTGAACACTGAAGCTTTCTTT. Amino acid sequence: CASSLAHGVNTEAFF.

V is TRBV11-2 and J is TRBJ2-5, with D uncertain. Per germline, CDR1 SGHAT and CDR2 FQNNGV. Between the trimmed V and J ends, which lost 1 base and 7 bases, there was a span of 10 bases. This CDR3 is built from 13 residues. The CDR3 loop is CASSLGVAGTQYF. The CDR3 coding sequence is TGTGCCAGCAGCTTAGGCGTGGCTGGGACCCAGTACTTC.

This chain uses TRBV19 with TRBJ1-4; perhaps TRBD1 as D (6 bases). V gave up 7 bases and J gave up 7 bases, with 16 bases separating them. In germline, CDR1 is LNHDA, CDR2 SQIVND (reference sequence). The CDR3 covers 14 residues. The CDR3 DNA sequence: TGTGCCAGTAAAACCCAGGGGATGGGTGAAAAACTGTTTTTT. Translated, it gives CASKTQGMGEKLFF. The full variable domain, with the rest looked up from reference TRBV19 and TRBJ1-4, is DGGITQSPKYLFRKEGQNVTLSCEQNLNHDAMYWYRQDPGQGLRLIYYSQIVNDFQKGDIAEGYSVSREKKESFPLTVTSAQKNPTAFYLCASKTQGMGEKLFFGSGTQLSVL.

This chain connects TRBV10-3 to TRBJ2-1; D is unclear. The CDR3 consists of 14 residues. Germline V gene lookup returns CDR1 ENHRY and CDR2 SYGVKD. V lost 3 bases and J lost 1, with 7 bases in between. The CDR3 spells CAISEDGSYNEQFF. The CDR3 DNA follows: TGTGCCATCAGTGAAGACGGTTCCTACAATGAGCAGTTCTTC.

The rearrangement links TRBV9 to TRBJ2-5, with D hard to call. CDR1 is SGDLS and CDR2 is YYNGEE in the germline V gene. The CDR3 covers 15 residues. Trimming took 0 bases from V and 5 from J, leaving 14 bases between them. The CDR3: CASSVGDRIQETQYF. The CDR3 DNA reads as TGTGCCAGCAGCGTAGGAGACCGCATCCAGGAGACCCAGTACTTC.

The chain joins TRBV4-1 to TRBJ2-7; 8 bases agree with TRBD2. Germline V gives CDR1 MGHRA, CDR2 YSYEKL. The trim removed 0 bases at V and 3 bases at J, leaving 4 bases unmatched. The CDR3 spans 15 residues. The DNA for the CDR3 is TGCGCCAGCAGCCAAGAGCTAGCGGGTTACTACGAGCAGTACTTC. This sequence encodes CASSQELAGYYEQYF.